This record covers a single T cell receptor beta chain. The target antigen is unknown. The PCR ran on 60 Vbeta and 13 Jbeta primers. Assay used: immunoSEQ multiplex PCR; TCRdb lists only in-frame clones, some missing. In the table there are 90,000 to 120,000 clones, 82% of which are singletons. The CDR3 covers 13 residues. The V gene's germline CDR1 is GTSNPN and CDR2 SVGIG (reference sequence). V lost 4 bases, J lost 5 bases, and 5 bases stayed unmatched. The sample is drawn from a study of cytomegalovirus exposure and HLA in healthy donors. Study conclusions and caveats: HLA-A and HLA-B allele assignments for most subjects were reportedly predicted accurately using TCR beta sequences.

This TCR was sampled from a man younger than 45 in good health and CMV-seropositive. Material: PBMCs. This chain connects TRBV30 to TRBJ1-1; 9 bases fit TRBD1. The DNA of the CDR3 is TGTGCCTGGACCACAGGGGGCAGGACTGAAGCTTTCTTT. Translating gives CAWTTGGRTEAFF.